This T cell receptor (beta chain) emerged from a study of Ad26.COV2.S vaccination and SARS-CoV-2 variants. For the study at large: Donor got 5x10^10 or 1x10^11 viral particles of Ad26.COV2.S. Notes on the study in general: For non-spike TCRs, breadth in vaccine recipients resembled that in placebo recipients. Marked by substantial breadth, spike-specific CD8+ and CD4+ T cell responses were reportedly seen after vaccination.

Germline V gene lookup returns CDR1 GTSNPN and CDR2 SVGIG (reference sequence). Between the trimmed V and J ends, which lost 0 bases and 5 bases, there was a span of 8 bases. The CDR3 has 13 amino acids. Worth noting for this clone: Antigen specificity is unknown.

Treatment described: about 20 received Ad26.COV2.S at low or high dose, single or two shots; 5 received placebo; per-sample allocation not given. Repertoires come from day 63 after the first vaccine or placebo injection. In Boston, the donor was an adult between 18-55 years of age. Assay: immunoSEQ multiplex PCR; the TCRdb copy retains only in-frame clones and omits some. The sample lists around 500,000 clones; nearly 90% were seen once. This chain connects TRBV30 to TRBJ2-1, with D hard to call. Sequencing was performed on peripheral blood, taken in a trial of Ad26.COV2.S vaccine versus placebo. The receptor's source is a person between 18 and 60 years old who received the Ad26.COV2.S COVID-19 vaccine or a placebo. The CDR3, as DNA: TGTGCCTGGAGTGTAGGCCAGAACAATGAGCAGTTCTTC. Translation: CAWSVGQNNEQFF.